A single sample is the source of the 8 T cell receptor beta chains below, sequenced in a study of regulatory and conventional T cells in RAG deficiency. Blood CD4+ CD25-low CD127-high conventional T cells supplied the genomic DNA template. Repertoires were generated with immunoSEQ multiplex PCR, while TCRdb's copy carries only in-frame clones and drops some. The repertoire consists of around 30,000 clones, with about 95% occurring once and the leading ten covering about 0.17%. Separately, the same data were catalogued under a study of regulatory T cells. That source reports: The PCR used 52 TRBV and 13 TRBJ primers.

Sequences were obtained from CD25- CD4+ T cells sorted from blood. The receptor set was obtained from a human donor in good health.

Comment on this clone: One end of the junction varies from germline; a read error may be responsible. CDR3: CASNLGGGLIF. CDR3 DNA sequence: TGTGCCAGCAATTTGGGCGGGGGGCTAATCTTC. The chain uses TRBV5-8 and TRBJ2-1, with 8 bases matching TRBD2. The V gene's germline CDR1 is SGHTS and CDR2 YDEGEE. This CDR3 spans 11 amino acids.

This chain links TRBV4-1 with TRBJ2-5; 9 positions match TRBD1. The J call may be faulty, since TRBJ2-7 better matches the DNA end. Germline assignment: CDR1 MGHRA and CDR2 YSYEKL. CDR3 size: 18 residues. This CDR3 is CASSQGGAGQGIPYEQYF. CDR3 in DNA: TGCGCCAGCAGCCAAGGAGGGGCAGGACAGGGGATTCCCTACGAGCAGTACTTC.

Only one count was recorded for this clone. This CDR3 is CASSHLAGGSYEQYF. DNA for the CDR3: TGTGCCAGCAGTCATCTAGCGGGGGGCTCCTACGAGCAGTACTTC. The chain is built from TRBV6-1 and TRBJ2-7; 11 positions agree with TRBD2. J was trimmed by 0 bases and V by 5 bases; bases with no gene match: 3. The CDR3 covers 15 residues. Germline V gives CDR1 MNHNS, CDR2 SASEGT.

The chain has TRBV19 and TRBJ1-5; D possibly corresponds to TRBD1 (5 bases). This CDR3 contains 17 residues. Deletions cut 7 bases from V and 1 base from J, with 20 bases between. CDR1 is LNHDA and CDR2 is SQIVND in the germline V gene (reference sequence). The CDR3 DNA sequence: TGTGCCAGTATGAAACCCTCTGGGACTCTCAGCAATCAGCCCCAGCATTTT. This gives the protein CASMKPSGTLSNQPQHF.

This sequence joins TRBV18 and TRBJ1-2, with 9 positions matching TRBD1. The trim removed 1 base at V and 5 bases at J, leaving 11 bases unmatched. CDR1 and CDR2 (germline): KGHSH, LQKENI. CDR3 length: 17 residues. The CDR3 bases are TGTGCCAGCTCACCACAATCGGGACAGGGAGGGCTGTATGGCTACACCTTC. Translating it yields CASSPQSGQGGLYGYTF.

V is TRBV5-6 and J is TRBJ2-3, with 8 bases identical to TRBD1. The trim removed 4 bases at V and 3 bases at J, leaving 7 bases unmatched. Germline V gives CDR1 SGHDT, CDR2 YYEEEE. The CDR3 sequence is 15 residues long. The chain's CDR3 is CASSGRQGLTDTQYF. The CDR3 DNA is TGTGCCAGCAGCGGCCGACAGGGGTTGACAGATACGCAGTATTTT. Looking up the rest from reference TRBV5-6 and TRBJ2-3 gives the full variable domain: DAGVTQSPTHLIKTRGQQVTLRCSPKSGHDTVSWYQQALGQGPQFIFQYYEEEERQRGNFPDRFSGHQFPNYSSELNVNALLLGDSALYLCASSGRQGLTDTQYFGPGTRLTVL.

The chain links TRBV7-3 to TRBJ1-5; no firm D call. The germline V gene encodes CDR1 SGHTA and CDR2 FQGTGA. CDR3 length: 13 residues. V was cut by 2 bases and J by 10 bases, with 12 bases left in between. This chain's CDR3 is CASSLPGKGPQHF. CDR3 nucleotides: TGTGCCAGCAGCTTACCGGGAAAGGGTCCCCAGCATTTT.

V gene TRBV27 combines with J gene TRBJ1-3, with D perhaps TRBD1 (5 bases). The V gene lost 2 bases and the J gene lost 0 bases, with 8 bases spanning the gap. This CDR3 has 15 amino acids. The germline V gene has CDR1 MNHEY and CDR2 SMNVEV (reference sequence). In nucleotides, the CDR3 is TGTGCCAGCAGTTTACAGGGTAACTCTGGAAACACCATATATTTT. Its protein is CASSLQGNSGNTIYF.